This TCR beta chain appears in the sequencing data of a study of regulatory T cells in long-lasting Graves disease. This clonotype was found many times. Time point meaning: newly diagnosed GD, antithyroid drugs for less than 3 months. There was RNA extracted from PBMCs, and the TCR library was made from it. Investigators prepared the TCR beta libraries by applying iRepertoire HTBI primers and Arm-PCR of CDR3 regions. One entry per CDR3 protein, called by TCRdb with MiXCR from the multiplex PCR reads. The sample holds some 250,000 distinct CDR3 sequences, 18% seen once. The germline CDR1 and CDR2 sequences are KGHSH and LQKENI. The CDR3 consists of 13 residues. The V end lost 3 bases, the J end lost 8 bases, and 10 bases lay between the germline ends. This sample was also put to use in a study of T cells in Graves' hyperthyroidism and ophthalmopathy. From that paper: Patients were excluded because of uncontrolled infection, other autoimmune disease, pregnancy or lactation. The diagnoses drew upon clinical symptoms, serum thyroxine and TRAb, thyroid ultrasound and orbital computed tomography.

The material sequenced was peripheral blood mononuclear cells (PBMCs), taken at new diagnosis, from a patient treated with antithyroid drugs. The sequence derives from a woman aged 30 to 39 with Graves disease. The gene calls are TRBV18 and TRBJ1-4, with D unresolved. Here the CDR3 reads CASSPSGKEKLFF. The CDR3 DNA is TGTGCCAGCTCACCTAGCGGGAAGGAAAAACTGTTTTTT.